This T cell receptor beta chain originates from a study of T cells after yellow fever vaccination. Points from the study as a whole: Just a small share of clonotypes turned up in the CD4 compartment as well as the CD8 compartment. It was the secondary response that reached its peak faster, day 5 versus 15, but it was weaker. A large majority of primary-vaccination clones showed up again after the booster (roughly 95% CD4, around 90% CD8).

J lost 4 bases, V lost 4 bases, and 7 bases had no gene match. The CDR3 sequence is 15 residues long. Germline CDR1 and CDR2: LGHNA and YSLEER. TCR cDNA was made by 5'RACE template switching, adding a universal primer site and UMIs. TCRdb fed the 5' RACE reads into MiXCR, producing one record per CDR3 protein. The table lists some 420,000 distinct CDR3 sequences, around 19% of them singletons. There are many counts of this clonotype. The antigen is unknown. The source is a man between 18 and 29 years old who received the YFV17D yellow fever vaccine. Specimen: PBMCs, collected before the yellow fever booster vaccination. The chain uses TRBV4-3 and TRBJ1-3; TRBD1 agrees at 7 bases. The CDR3 nucleotides are TGCGCCAGCAGCCTGACCGGGACAGCCGGAAACACCATATATTTT. Protein sequence: CASSLTGTAGNTIYF.